These 21 T cell receptor beta chains came from one sample sequenced in a study of PD-1 blockade in mismatch repair-deficient tumors. Repertoires were generated with immunoSEQ multiplex PCR, while TCRdb's copy carries only in-frame clones and drops some. The repertoire holds 15,000 or so clones, with around 80% as singletons. This specimen consisted of PBMCs, obtained less than 15 weeks after starting pembrolizumab. Every receptor here comes from an adult with mismatch repair-deficient cancer.

The chain employs TRBV5-4 and TRBJ2-5; D is ambiguous. Trimming removed 4 bases at V and 6 bases at J, with 13 bases between. This CDR3 spans 13 amino acids. CDR1 is SGHNT and CDR2 is YYREEE in the germline V gene (reference sequence). The CDR3 DNA reads TGTGCCAGCAGCCACGAGGTAGTCAAGACCCAGTACTTC. It encodes CASSHEVVKTQYF.

The CDR3 DNA is TGTGCCAGCAGCTTAGTAGCGGGAGACGTTGAGACCCAGTACTTC. The encoded protein is CASSLVAGDVETQYF. The rearrangement links TRBV7-7 to TRBJ2-5; TRBD2 agrees at 9 bases. The CDR3 contains 15 residues. With 1 base clipped from V and 5 bases from J, the junction kept 5 bases outside the gene matches. Germline CDR1 reads SSHAT; CDR2 reads FNYEAQ (reference sequence).

The chain couples TRBV28 to TRBJ2-1, with TRBD1 matching over 10 bases. Losses at the gene ends were 3 bases for V and 8 bases for J; bases not matched to a gene: 13. The CDR3 is made up of 17 amino acids. Germline V gene lookup returns CDR1 MDHEN and CDR2 SYDVKM. The CDR3 protein is CASSFYSRRQGADEQFF. The CDR3 DNA reads TGTGCCAGCAGTTTCTATTCCCGGCGACAGGGGGCGGATGAGCAGTTCTTC.

V and J are TRBV9 and TRBJ2-2, with TRBD2 matching 15 bases. The CDR3 contains 18 residues. In germline, CDR1 is SGDLS, CDR2 YYNGEE. V was clipped by 3 bases and J by 0 bases; unmatched bases: 3. Here the CDR3 reads CASSEGLAGGTNTGELFF. The CDR3, as DNA: TGTGCCAGCAGCGAGGGACTAGCGGGAGGCACGAACACCGGGGAGCTGTTTTTT. Supplemented by reference TRBV9 and TRBJ2-2, the full variable domain reads DSGVTQTPKHLITATGQRVTLRCSPRSGDLSVYWYQQSLDQGLQFLIQYYNGEERAKGNILERFSAQQFPDLHSELNLSSLELGDSALYFCASSEGLAGGTNTGELFFGEGSRLTVL.

The chain employs TRBV11-2 and TRBJ2-2; D remains unclear. Trimming took off 5 bases at V and 5 bases at J, with 9 bases between the two ends. The CDR3 sequence is 13 residues long. Germline V gene data show CDR1 as SGHAT and CDR2 as FQNNGV. CDR3 residues: CASSISWTGELFF. DNA of the CDR3: TGTGCCAGCAGCATAAGCTGGACCGGGGAGCTGTTTTTT.

The rearrangement uses TRBV19 and TRBJ2-1; TRBD1 is a possible D gene (6 bases). Germline values: CDR1 LNHDA, CDR2 SQIVND (reference sequence). V lost 5 bases and J lost 8, with 16 bases in between. The CDR3 sequence is 14 residues long. The CDR3 protein is CASSSAGAWYEQFF. In DNA form, the CDR3 reads TGTGCCAGTAGTTCGGCAGGGGCATGGTATGAGCAGTTCTTC. The whole variable domain, remainder taken from reference TRBV19 and TRBJ2-1, is DGGITQSPKYLFRKEGQNVTLSCEQNLNHDAMYWYRQDPGQGLRLIYYSQIVNDFQKGDIAEGYSVSREKKESFPLTVTSAQKNPTAFYLCASSSAGAWYEQFFGPGTRLTVL.

The chain combines TRBV11-1 with TRBJ2-1; TRBD2 agrees at 9 bases. Trimming took 5 bases from V and 7 from J; bases not matched to a gene: 9. Germline V lookup: CDR1 SGHAT, CDR2 FQDESV (reference sequence). The CDR3 consists of 15 residues. CDR3 sequence (DNA): TGTGCCAGCAGCCGAACGAGCGGGAGGAGGAATGAGCAGTTCTTC. Its translation: CASSRTSGRRNEQFF.

The chain links TRBV9 to TRBJ2-1, with D perhaps TRBD2 (7 bases). CDR3 length: 16 amino acids. V was shortened by 3 bases and J by 0 bases, with 13 bases between the two germline ends. Germline CDR1 is SGDLS and CDR2 is YYNGEE. CDR3 residues: CASSERGGSSYNEQFF. In DNA form, the CDR3 reads TGTGCCAGCAGCGAGAGGGGGGGGAGCTCCTACAATGAGCAGTTCTTC.

J is TRBJ2-2 and V is TRBV5-4; D unresolved. CDR1 is SGHNT and CDR2 is YYREEE in the germline V gene (reference sequence). Trimming took 0 bases from V and 7 from J, leaving 13 bases between them. This CDR3 comprises 15 residues. In DNA form, the CDR3 reads TGTGCCAGCAGCTTGGCCCCTAGGAACGGCGGGGAGCTGTTTTTT. It translates to CASSLAPRNGGELFF.

The V and J genes are TRBV5-1 and TRBJ1-1; unclear D gene. This CDR3 is 15 amino acids long. V was shortened by 0 bases and J by 1 base, with 10 bases between the two germline ends. Germline CDR1 and CDR2: SGHRS and YFSETQ. This chain's CDR3 is CASSLVVSQNTEAFF. DNA for the CDR3: TGCGCCAGCAGCTTGGTTGTCAGTCAGAACACTGAAGCTTTCTTT.

This chain uses TRBV5-1 with TRBJ1-4; weak D call: TRBD1 (5 bases). V lost 4 bases and J 7 bases, leaving 14 bases between the germline ends. Germline V lookup: CDR1 SGHRS, CDR2 YFSETQ. The CDR3 is 14 amino acids. In DNA, the CDR3 is TGCGCCAGCAGCATTAGGGGTAGTGGTGAAAAACTGTTTTTT. Translation: CASSIRGSGEKLFF.

CDR3 loop: CASSIEGTATYYGYTF. CDR3 DNA: TGTGCCAGTAGTATAGAAGGGACAGCTACCTACTATGGCTACACCTTC. The chain links TRBV19 to TRBJ1-2, with 7 bases that match TRBD1. Per the germline V gene, CDR1 is LNHDA and CDR2 is SQIVND (reference sequence). J gave up 3 bases and V 0 bases, and 7 bases lay outside the gene matches. The CDR3 has 16 residues.

V is TRBV6-5 and J is TRBJ2-3, with D possibly matching TRBD2 (6 bases). The CDR3 contains 16 residues. Germline V CDR1 and CDR2: MNHEY, SVGAGI. Trimming removed 0 bases from V and 7 bases from J, with 17 bases in between. CDR3 sequence reads: CASSYSPLLAAYTQYF. DNA for the CDR3: TGTGCCAGCAGTTACTCCCCTCTACTAGCTGCATATACGCAGTATTTT.

The chain combines TRBV11-3 with TRBJ2-1; D possibly corresponds to TRBD2 (6 bases). Germline V gives CDR1 SGHNT, CDR2 YENEEA. V was clipped by 0 bases and J by 5 bases, with 11 bases between them. CDR3 length: 15 residues. The DNA for the CDR3 is TGTGCCAGCAGCTTAGAAGGCGGGACTCACAATGAGCAGTTCTTC. It specifies CASSLEGGTHNEQFF.

The chain combines TRBV28 with TRBJ2-1; TRBD2 matches 11 bases. This CDR3 has 15 amino acids. The germline CDR1 and CDR2 sequences are MDHEN and SYDVKM. The J segment lost 8 bases and the V segment lost 6 bases, leaving 9 bases of the junction unmatched. CDR3 protein: CASRSSGRAVDEQFF. CDR3 coding DNA: TGTGCCAGCAGGAGTAGCGGGAGGGCAGTAGATGAGCAGTTCTTC.

The chain links TRBV7-9 to TRBJ2-3, with TRBD2 as a possible D gene (7 bases). The V gene's germline CDR1 is SEHNR and CDR2 FQNEAQ (reference sequence). This CDR3 has 16 amino acids. The ends were cut back, 3 bases at V and 4 bases at J, with 17 bases in the middle. CDR3: CASSFPPGGQPDTQYF. Here the CDR3 DNA reads TGTGCCAGCAGCTTCCCCCCGGGGGGCCAGCCAGATACGCAGTATTTT.

The chain employs TRBV5-1 and TRBJ1-3, with a possible D match to TRBD1 (5 bases). Trimming removed 4 bases from V and 2 bases from J, with 13 bases in between. The germline CDR1 and CDR2 sequences are SGHRS and YFSETQ. The CDR3 spans 15 residues. For the CDR3, the DNA is TGCGCCAGCAGCGAATGGGGGGGGACTGGAAACACCATATATTTT. This encodes CASSEWGGTGNTIYF.

The chain recombines TRBV10-3 with TRBJ2-3; possible D gene TRBD2, 5 bases. The CDR3 has 15 amino acids. The ends were cut back, 5 bases at V and 0 bases at J, with 12 bases in the middle. The germline V gene encodes CDR1 ENHRY and CDR2 SYGVKD. CDR3: CAISHSDSSTDTQYF. For the CDR3, the DNA is TGTGCCATCAGTCATTCGGACTCTAGCACAGATACGCAGTATTTT.

This rearrangement joins TRBV19 to TRBJ2-7; 7 bases align to TRBD1. The junction had 9 bases not matched to a gene; V was cut back by 5 bases and J by 5 bases. Per the germline V gene, CDR1 is LNHDA and CDR2 is SQIVND (reference sequence). The CDR3 is 14 amino acids. CDR3 nucleotides: TGTGCCAGTAGTCTTCGGGACAGAAGCCACGAGCAGTACTTC. This gives the protein CASSLRDRSHEQYF.

This rearrangement joins TRBV28 to TRBJ1-2; D is ambiguous. The length of the CDR3 is 14 residues. Trimming pared 3 bases from V and 4 bases from J, leaving 12 bases between. Germline assignment: CDR1 MDHEN and CDR2 SYDVKM. Here the CDR3 reads CASSLSGEIYGYTF. As DNA, the CDR3 is TGTGCCAGCAGTTTGAGCGGGGAAATCTATGGCTACACCTTC.

The chain has TRBV11-2 and TRBJ1-1; TRBD1 aligns across 7 bases. CDR1 and CDR2 (germline): SGHAT, FQNNGV. The CDR3 is 15 amino acids. The ends lost 3 bases at V and 1 base at J; junction bases unmatched: 5. CDR3 sequence (DNA): TGTGCCAGCAGCTTTAGGGGACAGACGAACACTGAAGCTTTCTTT. Its translation is CASSFRGQTNTEAFF.